This T cell receptor beta chain emerged from a study of T cell responses to AZD1222 COVID-19 vaccine. Study-level findings and limits: Regions left unmutated in variants are reportedly the target of nearly half of spike-specific TCRs.

Comment on this clone: Its cognate antigen is unknown.

Profiling relied on immunoSEQ multiplex PCR, and the TCRdb table lists in-frame clones only, not all of them. The table lists 100,000 to 150,000 clones, less than 95% of them singletons. Germline loops: CDR1 LGHNA, CDR2 YSLEER. This CDR3 region has 18 residues. With 0 bases removed from V and 0 bases from J, the gap between germline ends came to 17 bases. This sequence was found in an adult in good health. J is TRBJ2-5 and V is TRBV4-3, with D possibly TRBD2 on 6 matching bases. Source: peripheral blood, taken on day 0 of MenACWY control vaccination. CDR3 region: CASSQEGSSSVNQETQYF. Here the CDR3 DNA reads TGCGCCAGCAGCCAAGAGGGGTCCTCTAGCGTAAACCAAGAGACCCAGTACTTC.